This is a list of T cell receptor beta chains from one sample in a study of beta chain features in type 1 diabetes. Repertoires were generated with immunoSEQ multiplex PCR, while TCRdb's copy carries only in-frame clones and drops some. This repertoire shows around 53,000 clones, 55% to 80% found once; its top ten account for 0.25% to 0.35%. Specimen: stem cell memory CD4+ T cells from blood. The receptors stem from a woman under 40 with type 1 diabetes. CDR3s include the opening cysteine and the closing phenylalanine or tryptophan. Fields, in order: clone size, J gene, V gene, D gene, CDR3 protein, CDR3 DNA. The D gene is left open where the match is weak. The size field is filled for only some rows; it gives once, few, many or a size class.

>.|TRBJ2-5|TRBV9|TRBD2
CASSRGRGPQETQYF
TGTGCCAGCAGCCGCGGGAGGGGCCCCCAAGAGACCCAGTACTTC
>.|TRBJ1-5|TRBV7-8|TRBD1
CASNLNRDRAQPQHF
TGTGCCAGCAACCTCAACCGGGACAGGGCACAGCCCCAGCATTTT
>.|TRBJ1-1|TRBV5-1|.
CASGLNNRGTEAFF
TGCGCCAGCGGTCTTAATAACCGCGGCACTGAAGCTTTCTTT
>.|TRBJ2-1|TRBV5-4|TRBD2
CASSPPSGSNAQFF
TGTGCCAGCAGCCCCCCTAGCGGGAGTAACGCGCAGTTCTTC
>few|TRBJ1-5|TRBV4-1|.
CASSPTGNQPQHF
TGCGCCAGCAGCCCCACAGGGAATCAGCCCCAGCATTTT
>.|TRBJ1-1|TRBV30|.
CAWSGWGDPEAFF
TGTGCCTGGAGTGGATGGGGGGACCCTGAAGCTTTCTTT
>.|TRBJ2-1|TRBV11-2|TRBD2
CASSLDLAAGAYNEQFF
TGTGCCAGCAGCTTAGATCTGGCGGCGGGAGCCTACAATGAGCAGTTCTTC
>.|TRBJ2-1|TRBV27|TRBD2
CASSTTRTSGRVYNEQFF
TGTGCCAGCAGCACCACGAGGACTAGCGGGAGGGTTTACAATGAGCAGTTCTTC
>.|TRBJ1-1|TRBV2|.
CASSEEAGSNTEAFF
TGTGCCAGCAGTGAAGAGGCGGGATCGAACACTGAAGCTTTCTTT
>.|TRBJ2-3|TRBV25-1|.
CASSFVGSSDTQYF
TGTGCCAGCAGCTTTGTTGGGAGCTCAGATACGCAGTATTTT
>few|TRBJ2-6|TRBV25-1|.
CASSESSGRKGANVLTF
TGTGCCAGCAGTGAATCCTCAGGGCGGAAAGGGGCCAACGTCCTGACTTTC
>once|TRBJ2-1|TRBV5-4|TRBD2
CASSSGTSGSDEQFF
TGTGCCAGCAGCTCGGGGACTAGCGGGTCAGATGAGCAGTTCTTC
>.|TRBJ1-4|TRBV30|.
CAWSKTGFEKLFF
TGTGCCTGGAGTAAAACAGGGTTTGAAAAACTGTTTTTT
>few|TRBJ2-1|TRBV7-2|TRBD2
CASRRSGISYNEQFF
TGTGCCAGCAGACGTAGCGGGATTTCCTACAATGAGCAGTTCTTC
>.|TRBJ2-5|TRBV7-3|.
CASSLTSWQETQYF
TGTGCCAGCAGCCTTACTAGCTGGCAAGAGACCCAGTACTTC
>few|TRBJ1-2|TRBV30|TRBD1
CAWGGTEYFGYTF
TGTGCCTGGGGAGGGACAGAATATTTCGGCTACACCTTC
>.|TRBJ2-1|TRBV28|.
CASSFGLPNEQFF
TGTGCCAGCAGTTTTGGCCTTCCGAATGAGCAGTTCTTC
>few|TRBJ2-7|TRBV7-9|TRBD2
CASSSWGGTYEQYF
TGTGCCAGCAGCTCCTGGGGGGGGACCTACGAGCAGTACTTC
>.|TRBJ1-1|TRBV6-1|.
CASSGEVLMVMNTEAFF
TGTGCCAGCAGTGGGGAGGTCTTAATGGTCATGAACACTGAAGCTTTCTTT
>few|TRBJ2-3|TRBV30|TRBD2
CAWSVASGAQDTQYF
TGTGCCTGGAGTGTAGCTAGCGGGGCCCAAGATACGCAGTATTTT
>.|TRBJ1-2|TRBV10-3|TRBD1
CAISEKGVTGGFRYGYTF
TGTGCCATCAGTGAAAAAGGAGTGACAGGGGGTTTTAGGTATGGCTACACCTTC
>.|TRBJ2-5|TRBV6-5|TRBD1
CASAGTGGRETQYF
TGTGCCAGCGCAGGGACAGGGGGACGAGAGACCCAGTACTTC
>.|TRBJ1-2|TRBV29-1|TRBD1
CSVARDRVGYTF
TGCAGCGTTGCCCGGGACAGGGTTGGCTACACCTTC
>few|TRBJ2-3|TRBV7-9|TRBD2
CASSFSGRGADTQYF
TGTGCCAGCAGCTTTAGCGGGAGGGGCGCAGATACGCAGTATTTT
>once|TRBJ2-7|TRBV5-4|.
CASSMQGRDSEQYF
TGTGCCAGCAGCATGCAGGGCCGGGACTCCGAGCAGTACTTC
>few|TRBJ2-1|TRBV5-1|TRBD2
CASSWGWSSGSYNEQFF
TGCGCCAGCAGCTGGGGGTGGTCTAGCGGGAGTTACAATGAGCAGTTCTTC
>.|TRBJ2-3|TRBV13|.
CASRLGGDTQYF
TGTGCCAGCAGACTAGGGGGAGATACGCAGTATTTT
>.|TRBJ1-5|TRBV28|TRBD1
CASSSPGQGNSNQPQHF
TGTGCCAGCAGTTCCCCGGGACAGGGGAATAGCAATCAGCCCCAGCATTTT
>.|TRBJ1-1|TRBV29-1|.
CSSRNRGAMNTEAFF
TGCAGCTCGCGGAATCGGGGGGCCATGAACACTGAAGCTTTCTTT
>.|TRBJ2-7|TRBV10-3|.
CAISETDRQQYF
TGTGCCATCAGTGAGACGGACAGACAGCAGTACTTC
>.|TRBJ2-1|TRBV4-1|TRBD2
CASSQTGGLSYNEQFF
TGCGCCAGCAGCCAAACGGGGGGACTAAGCTACAATGAGCAGTTCTTC
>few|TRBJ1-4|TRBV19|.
CASSQITGPQREKLFF
TGTGCCAGTAGTCAGATCACAGGACCTCAGAGGGAAAAACTGTTTTTT
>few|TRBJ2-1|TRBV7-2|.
CASSPGWPSYNEQFF
TGTGCCAGCAGTCCCGGGTGGCCCTCCTACAATGAGCAGTTCTTC
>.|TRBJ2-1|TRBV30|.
CAWSVQRFRGQFF
TGTGCCTGGAGTGTACAGCGTTTTCGGGGGCAGTTCTTC
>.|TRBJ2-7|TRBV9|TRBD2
CASSVSGTAYEQYF
TGTGCCAGCAGCGTAAGCGGGACGGCCTACGAGCAGTACTTC
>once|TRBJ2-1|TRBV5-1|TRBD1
CASSPGTGGKDNEQFF
TGCGCCAGCAGCCCGGGGACAGGGGGAAAGGACAATGAGCAGTTCTTC
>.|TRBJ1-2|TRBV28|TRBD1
CASRPGQGTYGYTF
TGTGCCAGCAGACCGGGACAGGGAACCTATGGCTACACCTTC
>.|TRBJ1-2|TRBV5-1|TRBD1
CASRPGQGLGGYTF
TGCGCCAGCCGACCGGGACAGGGCTTGGGTGGCTACACCTTC
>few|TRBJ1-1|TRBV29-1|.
CSVGQILSNTEAFF
TGCAGCGTTGGACAAATACTCTCGAACACTGAAGCTTTCTTT
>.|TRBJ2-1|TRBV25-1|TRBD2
CASSETSGNSNEQFF
TGTGCCAGCAGTGAAACTAGCGGAAATTCCAATGAGCAGTTCTTC
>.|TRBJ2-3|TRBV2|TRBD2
CASSPGLAGGGTDTQYF
TGTGCCAGCAGCCCGGGACTAGCGGGAGGGGGCACAGATACGCAGTATTTT
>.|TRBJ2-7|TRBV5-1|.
CASSPGQSYEQYF
TGCGCCAGCAGCCCCGGACAGTCCTACGAGCAGTACTTC
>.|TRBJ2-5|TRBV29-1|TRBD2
CSVVRLAGSGETQYF
TGCAGCGTTGTCCGACTAGCGGGGAGTGGCGAGACCCAGTACTTC
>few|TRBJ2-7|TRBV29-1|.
CSVVLAHSSSYEQYF
TGCAGCGTTGTGCTGGCCCATTCCAGCTCCTACGAGCAGTACTTC
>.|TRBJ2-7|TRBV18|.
CASSPWAGDSYEQYF
TGTGCCAGCTCCCCGTGGGCAGGGGACTCCTACGAGCAGTACTTC
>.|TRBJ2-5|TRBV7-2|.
CASSQWRRETQYF
TGTGCCAGCAGCCAGTGGAGGCGGGAGACCCAGTACTTC
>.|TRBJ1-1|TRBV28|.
CASRSYALEEAFF
TGTGCCAGCCGTTCTTATGCGCTGGAGGAAGCTTTCTTT
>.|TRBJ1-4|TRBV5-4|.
CASSLGRAATNEKLFF
TGTGCCAGCAGCTTGGGGCGGGCGGCAACTAATGAAAAACTGTTTTTT
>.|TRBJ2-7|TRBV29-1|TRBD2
CSAAGRSSYEQYF
TGCAGCGCAGCGGGACGGAGCTCCTACGAGCAGTACTTC
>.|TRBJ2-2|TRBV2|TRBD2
CASTQRETTWGVFF
TGTGCCAGCACTCAGCGGGAGACCACCTGGGGGGTGTTTTTT
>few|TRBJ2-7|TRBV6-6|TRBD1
CASSPPGQTYEQYF
TGTGCCAGCAGCCCACCGGGACAGACCTACGAGCAGTACTTC
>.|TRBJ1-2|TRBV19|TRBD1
CASISTTGVNYGYTF
TGTGCCAGTATTTCTACAACAGGGGTTAACTATGGCTACACCTTC
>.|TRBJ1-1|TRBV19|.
CASSTSSRGTEAFF
TGTGCCAGTAGTACGTCAAGCCGGGGCACTGAAGCTTTCTTT
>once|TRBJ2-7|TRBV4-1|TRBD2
CASSQRSSGRESYEQYF
TGCGCCAGCAGCCAAAGATCTAGCGGGAGGGAGTCCTACGAGCAGTACTTC
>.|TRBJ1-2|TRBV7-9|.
CASSLASSPGYGYTF
TGTGCCAGCAGCTTAGCTTCATCTCCCGGCTATGGCTACACCTTC
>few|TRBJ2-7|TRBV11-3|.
CASSLARRPSYEQYF
TGTGCCAGCAGCTTAGCGAGGCGTCCCTCCTACGAGCAGTACTTC
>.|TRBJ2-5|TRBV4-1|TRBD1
CASSQDGGTGQTQYF
TGCGCCAGCAGCCAAGATGGGGGGACAGGACAGACCCAGTACTTC